The table lists the clone carrying this T cell receptor (beta chain) with a count of one. Antigen: not known. This CDR3 region has 12 residues. In germline, CDR1 is MNHEY, CDR2 SMNVEV (reference sequence). With V trimmed by 6 bases and J by 9 bases, 5 bases remained unmatched. The assay was immunoSEQ multiplex PCR, and TCRdb's table has in-frame clones only and misses some. The repertoire holds over 100,000 clones, with roughly nine tenths as singletons. The source of the sample is a study of cytomegalovirus exposure and HLA in healthy donors. Overall study findings and caveats: First-cohort TCR clusters tended to co-occur in the roughly 120 validation repertoires, a later analysis found.

It was the approximately 120-subject validation cohort, separate from the approximately 700-subject first cohort, to which the donors belonged. This clonotype was sampled from a woman younger than 35 in good health and CMV-seronegative. This chain uses TRBV27 with TRBJ2-1, with TRBD1 matching over 7 bases. The sample was PBMCs. The CDR3 loop reads CASRTPGGEQFF. The CDR3 DNA follows: TGTGCCAGCAGGACGCCAGGGGGTGAGCAGTTCTTC.